One sample yielded the 3 T cell receptor beta chains listed below, sequenced in a study of T cell responses to AZD1222 COVID-19 vaccine. Sequencing used immunoSEQ multiplex PCR; TCRdb keeps in-frame clones, though not all of them. The sample lists some 150,000 clones, around 93% seen once, with over 7.5% in the top ten. This specimen consisted of peripheral blood, obtained on day 0 of AZD1222 vaccination. These receptors were collected from an adult in good health.

The V and J genes are TRBV6-2 or TRBV6-3 and TRBJ1-5, with D uncertain. Germline loops: CDR1 MNHEY, CDR2 SVGEGT. Trimming stripped 6 bases from V and 3 bases from J, with 12 bases between. The CDR3 consists of 14 residues. The CDR3 reads CASSVTQINQPQHF. The CDR3, as DNA: TGTGCCAGCAGCGTTACACAGATCAATCAGCCCCAGCATTTT.

This chain joins TRBV5-1 and TRBJ2-7, with D possibly being TRBD1 (6 bases). This CDR3 has 13 residues. V was clipped by 0 bases and J by 6 bases, with 10 bases between them. CDR1 is SGHRS, CDR2 YFSETQ, per germline. In nucleotides, the CDR3 is TGCGCCAGCAGCTTGGCCGTAGGGGGCGAGCAGTACTTC. It translates to CASSLAVGGEQYF.

In this sample, this clone turned up a few times. The rearrangement links TRBV3-1 (or the pseudogene TRBV3-2) to TRBJ1-6, with a weak D call TRBD1 (5 bases). Trimming took 1 base from V and 6 from J, leaving 7 bases between them. Germline V gene lookup returns CDR1 LGHDT and CDR2 YNNKEL (reference sequence). The CDR3 consists of 14 residues. CDR3 in DNA: TGTGCCAGCAGCCAAGGACAGCTTAATTCACCCCTCCACTTT. This sequence encodes CASSQGQLNSPLHF.